This T cell receptor (beta chain) originates from a study of T cell repertoires in cytomegalovirus infection. Study information: CMV infection and matching HLA type were both indicated by public TCR beta signatures.

Study observations and caveats: Public TCR beta family frequency separated CMV-and-HLA carriers, including in an independent cohort. HLA-C-restricted CMV clonotypes gave the most frequent clonotype in two of eight donors.

TCRdb used MiXCR to reprocess the reads, holding one entry per CDR3 protein. The sample lists roughly 110,000 distinct CDR3 sequences; over 9.5% were seen once. For this clonotype: The antigen is not known.

What was sequenced was PBMCs, sequenced either directly or after in vitro stimulation (not recorded which). This clonotype was sampled from a human donor in good health (CMV status not recorded). Some clones in this sample may be carry-over from other donors' samples.

CDR3 amino acids: CASSTGVNEKLFF. For the CDR3, the DNA is TGTGCCAGCAGCACAGGGGTTAATGAAAAACTGTTTTTT. This chain links TRBV11-2 with TRBJ1-4; 7 bases are shared with TRBD1. Germline CDR1 reads SGHAT; CDR2 reads FQNNGV. The CDR3 has 13 residues. After removal of 5 bases from V and 4 bases from J, the junction contained 1 base not matched to a gene.